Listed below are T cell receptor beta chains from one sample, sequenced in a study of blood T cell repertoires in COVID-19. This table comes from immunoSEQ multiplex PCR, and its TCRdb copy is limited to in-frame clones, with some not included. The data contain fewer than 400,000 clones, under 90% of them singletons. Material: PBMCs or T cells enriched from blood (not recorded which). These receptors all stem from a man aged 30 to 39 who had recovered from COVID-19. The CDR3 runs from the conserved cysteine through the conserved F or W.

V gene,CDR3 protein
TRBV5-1,CASSLTSGSNSYEQYF
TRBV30,CAWAPTSYEQYF
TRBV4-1,CASSQDRGALGYTF
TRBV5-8,CASSLEPGTPFSVSGNTIYF
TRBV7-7,CASSSGGQGETQYF
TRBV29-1,CSVESGGLGYTF
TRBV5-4,CASSLFDNEQFF
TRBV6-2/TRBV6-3,CASSYLGGKNIQYF
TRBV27,CASSVGQGVYGYTF
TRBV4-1,CASSHDYGTGYGYTF
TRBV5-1,CASSLEGAEYGYTF
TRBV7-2,CASSLVPGGIQFF
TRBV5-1,CASSLGQGAGQETQYF
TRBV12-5,CASGSGRNTEAFF
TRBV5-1,CASSYQPSGGASGANVLTF
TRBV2,CASSGRTRGSYEQYF
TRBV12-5,CASGSRQGGNEKLFF
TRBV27,CASSYGGGGELFF
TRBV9,CASSVDDSYYAEAFF
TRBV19,CASRWGGINYGYTF
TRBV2,CASSAGVTNQPQHF
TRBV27,CASAPSGSYYEQYF
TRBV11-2,CASSLTSGDNEQFF
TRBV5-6,CASSSLSETINSPLHF
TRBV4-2,CASSQERGSSYNEQFF
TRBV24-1,CATSETDRGPPLETQYF
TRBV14,CASSREGRTIYF
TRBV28,CASSPLRGTEKLFF
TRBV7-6,CASSSGQIRDGYTF
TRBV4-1,CASSLRDSYYEQYF
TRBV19,CASSMGGARTEAFF
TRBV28,CASTTRNYGYTF
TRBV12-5,CASGPGTNRETQYF
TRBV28,CASSDLAGGQETQYF
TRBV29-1,CSVRSGADQPQHF
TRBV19,CASSIWTGGSYEQYF